Listed here is a single T cell receptor (beta chain). Antigen unknown. The sample is drawn from a study of early stage breast cancer tumors. At the level of the study: About 80% of the 16 invasive tumors were ER+, PR+ and HER2-. Under 10 ER+/PR+/HER2- tumors were invasive ductal; a few were invasive lobular.

V gave up 4 bases and J gave up 1 base, with 13 bases separating them. The CDR3 is 16 amino acids. Germline CDR1 SEHNR, CDR2 FQNEAQ (reference sequence). Each sample had two DNA replicates, 0.5 ug blood or roughly 1.6 ug tissue. Here immunoSEQ multiplex PCR was the method, and the copy in TCRdb shows in-frame clones only, minus some. Of roughly 1,500 clones in the sample, around 77% were seen once. Overall study findings and caveats: Compared with adjacent normal breast tissue, tumors showed roughly 2.5-fold greater T cell density and higher clonality.

The chain combines TRBV7-9 with TRBJ2-2; tentative D call: TRBD1 (6 bases). This clonotype was sampled from a person aged 45 to 60 with breast cancer. Sequencing was performed on normal breast tissue next to the tumor. The CDR3 sequence: CASSSNARGNTGELFF. The CDR3 nucleotides are TGTGCCAGCAGCTCTAACGCCAGGGGGAACACCGGGGAGCTGTTTTTT.